This T cell receptor (beta chain) is from a study of Ad26.COV2.S vaccination and SARS-CoV-2 variants. Study-wide background: Vaccine-arm donor from the placebo-controlled COV1001 Ad26.COV2.S trial. Donor got 5x10^10 or 1x10^11 viral particles of Ad26.COV2.S. Study findings and constraints: Relative to placebo recipients, vaccine recipients exhibited elevated spike-specific TCR breadth.

In regard to this clone: No antigen is known for it.

V was clipped by 8 bases and J by 7 bases; unmatched bases: 13. Germline V gives CDR1 SEHNR, CDR2 FQNEAQ (reference sequence). This CDR3 has 14 amino acids. Treatment specified: about 20 received Ad26.COV2.S at low or high dose, single or two shots; about 5 received placebo; per-sample allocation not given. At day 63 after the first vaccine or placebo injection, samples were drawn. The administered vaccine (an Ad26 vector) expressed Wuhan-strain SARS-CoV-2 spike. The repertoire was sequenced with immunoSEQ multiplex PCR; TCRdb's copy has only in-frame clones and lacks some. The table lists 300,000 to 400,000 clones, about 88% of them singletons, with over 8.5% in the top ten.

This TCR was recovered from a person aged 18-65 years who received the Ad26.COV2.S COVID-19 vaccine or a placebo. The rearrangement links TRBV7-9 to TRBJ1-2; 7 bases fit TRBD1. The sequencing here drew on peripheral blood, taken in a trial of Ad26.COV2.S vaccine versus placebo. CDR3 sequence reads: CASSGPMTGSGYTF. The CDR3 region has the DNA TGTGCCAGCTCTGGGCCAATGACAGGGTCTGGCTACACCTTC.